Listed here is a single T cell receptor beta chain. The antigen is unknown. The data were obtained in a study of shared clonotypes between healthy human individuals. Study observations and caveats: Naive CD4 clonotype sharing across several donors was about 5%.

CDR1 and CDR2 from the germline V gene are ENHRY and SYGVKD. Trimming took 5 bases from V and 4 from J, leaving 8 bases between them. The CDR3 has 12 residues. Profiled with immunoSEQ multiplex PCR; TCRdb holds only in-frame clones, not every one. The sample consists of 1.6 million or so clones, about 98.5% of them appearing once. Donors included only healthy HIV-negative adults lacking recent acute infections or vaccinations. This rearrangement joins TRBV10-3 to TRBJ1-2; D is ambiguous. The receptor was isolated from a man between 25 and 39 years old in good health. The sample comprised naive CD4+ T cells sorted from blood. Subset here: CD45RA+ positively selected. The CDR3 nucleotides read TGTGCCATCAGTCCGGACTCCTATGGCTACACCTTC. It is translated as CAISPDSYGYTF.